The 21 T cell receptor beta chains in this list originate from one sample, sequenced in a study of blood T cell repertoires in COVID-19. Profiling relied on immunoSEQ multiplex PCR, and the TCRdb table lists in-frame clones only, not all of them. The data hold 150,000 to 200,000 clones, with approximately 78% observed a single time. Material for sequencing was peripheral blood. These receptors originate from a woman older than 75 with active or convalescent COVID-19.

The chain uses TRBV5-4 and TRBJ2-2; TRBD2 matches at 8 bases. The J segment lost 0 bases and the V segment lost 5 bases, leaving 6 bases of the junction unmatched. Germline V gene sequence: CDR1 SGHNT, CDR2 YYREEE (reference sequence). The CDR3 runs to 16 residues. CDR3 nucleotide sequence: TGTGCCAGCAGTTATGGGACTAGTGCGAACACCGGGGAGCTGTTTTTT. Its protein product is CASSYGTSANTGELFF.

The rearrangement joins TRBV10-3 to TRBJ2-1; D perhaps matches TRBD2 (6 bases). Trimming took off 7 bases at V and 1 base at J, with 11 bases between the two ends. This CDR3 spans 14 amino acids. CDR1 is ENHRY and CDR2 is SYGVKD in the germline V gene. Written as DNA, the CDR3 is TGTGCCATCACTGGTGGAGGGTCCTACAATGAGCAGTTCTTC. It encodes CAITGGGSYNEQFF.

This clone showed up just a few times. The chain carries TRBV6-4 and TRBJ1-1; 9 bases are shared with TRBD1. Germline V lookup: CDR1 MRHNA, CDR2 SNTAGT. V trimming: 5 bases; J trimming: 4 bases; junction bases outside the gene matches: 2. The CDR3 spans 13 residues. Written as DNA, the CDR3 is TGTGCCAGCAGTAGACAGGGGGGCACTGAAGCTTTCTTT. Residues: CASSRQGGTEAFF.

The V call is TRBV7-2, the J call TRBJ1-1; D is uncertain. The CDR3 covers 16 residues. Trimming took 0 bases from V and 3 from J, leaving 14 bases between them. Germline V CDR1 and CDR2: SGHTA, FQGNSA. The CDR3 loop is CASSLALRHTDTEAFF. The CDR3 bases are TGTGCCAGCAGCTTAGCGCTCCGACACACGGACACTGAAGCTTTCTTT.

The chain carries TRBV28 and TRBJ2-7; D not certain. The CDR3 is 13 residues long. CDR1 and CDR2 from the germline V gene are MDHEN and SYDVKM. V was pared by 6 bases and J by 0 bases, with 9 bases between. Written as DNA, the CDR3 is TGTGCCAGCAGCTTTGGCCTCTCCTACGAGCAGTACTTC. This sequence encodes CASSFGLSYEQYF. Supplemented by reference TRBV28 and TRBJ2-7, the full variable domain reads DVKVTQSSRYLVKRTGEKVFLECVQDMDHENMFWYRQDPGLGLRLIYFSYDVKMKEKGDIPEGYSVSREKKERFSLILESASTNQTSMYLCASSFGLSYEQYFGPGTRLTVT.

This clone was counted a few times. J is TRBJ2-4 and V is TRBV5-1; 10 nucleotides align to TRBD1. CDR1 and CDR2 from the germline V gene are SGHRS and YFSETQ. Trimming at V came to 7 bases and at J to 1 base, leaving 14 bases not matched to a gene. This CDR3 has 18 residues. The CDR3: CASGPGQGSARAKNIQYF. The CDR3 coding sequence is TGCGCCAGCGGACCGGGACAGGGGTCCGCGAGGGCCAAAAACATTCAGTACTTC.

The chain is built from TRBV28 and TRBJ1-5, with 7 bases fitting TRBD1. This CDR3 contains 16 residues. Germline V gene data show CDR1 as MDHEN and CDR2 as SYDVKM. V gave up 4 bases and J gave up 4 bases; unmatched junction bases: 10. CDR3 region: CASSSYRGGGNQPQHF. CDR3 nucleotides: TGTGCCAGCAGTTCGTACAGGGGAGGAGGGAATCAGCCCCAGCATTTT.

V and J are TRBV3-1 (or the pseudogene TRBV3-2) and TRBJ2-1; D perhaps matches TRBD1 (5 bases). The CDR3 consists of 13 residues. From germline, CDR1 is LGHDT and CDR2 YNNKEL (reference sequence). Trimming removed 1 base at V and 6 bases at J, with 7 bases between. This CDR3 is CASSQAGPNEQFF. The CDR3, as DNA: TGTGCCAGCAGCCAAGCAGGGCCCAATGAGCAGTTCTTC.

V gene TRBV30 combines with J gene TRBJ1-5; D not certain. This CDR3 has 13 residues. The ends were cut back, 0 bases at V and 3 bases at J, with 6 bases in the middle. Looked up from germline, CDR1 is GTSNPN and CDR2 is SVGIG (reference sequence). This chain's CDR3 is CAWSVQSNQPQHF. CDR3 DNA: TGTGCCTGGAGTGTCCAGTCCAATCAGCCCCAGCATTTT.

The chain links TRBV6-1 to TRBJ1-2, with D uncertain. The CDR3 runs to 13 residues. Germline V lookup: CDR1 MNHNS, CDR2 SASEGT. V shed 6 bases and J shed 7 bases, with 15 bases lying between them. CDR3 sequence (DNA): TGTGCCAGCAGCCCAATGTGGGAGGGTGGCTACACCTTC. Translation: CASSPMWEGGYTF.

V gene TRBV2 combines with J gene TRBJ1-6, with D uncertain. Trimming cost V 2 bases and J 7 bases, with 6 bases left between them. The germline V gene encodes CDR1 SNHLY and CDR2 FYNNEI. This CDR3 spans 13 amino acids. The CDR3 protein is CASSEQYNSPLHF. The CDR3 DNA reads TGTGCCAGCAGTGAACAGTACAATTCACCCCTCCACTTT.

As DNA, the CDR3 is TGTGCCAGCAGCTTTGACAAGTCCGGGGCCAACGTCCTGACTTTC. This sequence encodes CASSFDKSGANVLTF. V is TRBV7-6 and J is TRBJ2-6; D remains ambiguous. The germline V gene encodes CDR1 SGHVS and CDR2 FNYEAQ. The CDR3 totals 15 residues. V gave up 3 bases and J gave up 4 bases, with 10 bases separating them. Supplemented by reference TRBV7-6 and TRBJ2-6, the full variable domain reads GAGVSQSPRYKVTKRGQDVALRCDPISGHVSLYWYRQALGQGPEFLTYFNYEAQQDKSGLPNDRFSAERPEGSISTLTIQRTEQRDSAMYRCASSFDKSGANVLTFGAGSRLTVL.

This chain joins TRBV5-4 and TRBJ1-6, with 10 bases matching TRBD1. With 4 bases clipped from V and 4 bases from J, the junction kept 14 bases outside the gene matches. Germline CDR1 SGHNT, CDR2 YYREEE (reference sequence). The CDR3 spans 19 residues. The DNA of the CDR3 is TGTGCCAGCAGCCCCCATGGCCCCCCGGACAGGGGGTATAATTCACCCCTCCACTTT. It encodes CASSPHGPPDRGYNSPLHF.

V usage is TRBV4-1 and J usage is TRBJ2-2, with TRBD1 matching 7 bases. The V gene's germline CDR1 is MGHRA and CDR2 YSYEKL. Unmatched junction bases numbered 8, after V lost 6 bases and J lost 4 bases. The CDR3 has 15 amino acids. CDR3 nucleotide sequence: TGCGCCAGCAGGCCCGGGACAGCCTTCACCGGGGAGCTGTTTTTT. It yields the protein CASRPGTAFTGELFF.

The rearrangement links TRBV6-5 to TRBJ2-7; possibly TRBD2 for D (6 bases). Trimming cost V 8 bases and J 5 bases, with 19 bases left between them. Germline CDR1 and CDR2: MNHEY and SVGAGI. The CDR3 covers 14 residues. CDR3 in amino acids: CASEPLGGIHEQYF. As DNA, the CDR3 is TGTGCCAGCGAACCCTTAGGAGGGATACACGAGCAGTACTTC.

The J gene is TRBJ2-3, the V gene TRBV5-1; no clear D. V lost 4 bases, J lost 0 bases, and 15 bases lay in between. The V gene's germline CDR1 is SGHRS and CDR2 YFSETQ. CDR3 length equals 16 residues. CDR3: CASSVVTGSSTDTQYF. DNA for the CDR3: TGCGCCAGCAGCGTCGTGACTGGTTCCAGCACAGATACGCAGTATTTT.

The chain links TRBV19 to TRBJ2-5; perhaps TRBD1 as D (5 bases). The CDR3 spans 15 residues. Germline CDR1 is LNHDA and CDR2 is SQIVND (reference sequence). V lost 1 base and J 2 bases, leaving 11 bases between the germline ends. CDR3 protein: CASSIGDRYQETQYF. The CDR3 region has the DNA TGTGCCAGTAGTATAGGTGACAGATATCAAGAGACCCAGTACTTC.

The chain combines TRBV24-1 with TRBJ1-2; 8 nucleotides agree with TRBD1. CDR1 and CDR2 (germline): KGHDR, SFDVKD. The CDR3 sequence is 15 residues long. With V trimmed by 5 bases and J by 8 bases, 12 bases remained unmatched. The CDR3 protein is CATSAGGSGAEGYTF. Here the CDR3 DNA reads TGTGCCACCAGTGCAGGGGGCTCTGGCGCAGAAGGCTACACCTTC.

This clone was picked up one time. The chain uses TRBV6-6 and TRBJ1-2; D is uncertain. V was shortened by 2 bases and J by 0 bases, with 7 bases between the two germline ends. Germline CDR1 and CDR2: MNHNY and SVGAGI (reference sequence). CDR3 size: 14 residues. The CDR3 DNA follows: TGTGCCAGCAGTTACGAGGCAACTAACTATGGCTACACCTTC. Its translation: CASSYEATNYGYTF.

This chain uses TRBV20-1 with TRBJ1-1; no firm D call. There are 11 residues in the CDR3. V was pared by 3 bases and J by 6 bases, with 8 bases between. Germline V lookup: CDR1 DFQATT, CDR2 SNEGSKA (reference sequence). This CDR3 reads CSASKEAEAFF. The CDR3 nucleotides read TGCAGTGCTAGTAAGGAGGCTGAAGCTTTCTTT.

The rearrangement joins TRBV5-1 to TRBJ2-7; 13 nucleotides line up with TRBD2. V shed 3 bases, J shed 6 bases, and the junction held 6 bases outside the gene matches. Germline V gene lookup returns CDR1 SGHRS and CDR2 YFSETQ. CDR3 size: 15 residues. CDR3 bases: TGCGCCAGCAGCTCCCCCGGGACTAGCGGGATCGAGCAGTACTTC. Protein: CASSSPGTSGIEQYF.